The TCR beta chain described here comes from a study of T cell responses to AZD1222 COVID-19 vaccine. The V end was cut by 0 bases, the J end by 5 bases, with 8 bases between. The V gene's germline CDR1 is SGHNT and CDR2 YYREEE (reference sequence). The CDR3 has 13 residues. Study outcomes and limitations: Unmutated variant regions are reportedly the target of nearly half of TCRs that are spike-specific. After two AZD1222 doses, spike-specific TCR breadth and depth rose versus day 0. CD4 TCRs linked to vaccination spanned spike, dominating at 160-218 and 743-854.

The table came from immunoSEQ multiplex PCR; TCRdb's copy has only in-frame clones and leaves some out. This table holds roughly 130,000 clones, 75% to 90% found once. Details on this clone: The antigen is undetermined.

The sample consisted of peripheral blood, taken on day 0 of AZD1222 vaccination. This clonotype originated in an adult in good health. V and J are TRBV5-4 and TRBJ1-2; the D is unclear. The CDR3 protein is CASSLVASYGYTF. As DNA, the CDR3 is TGTGCCAGCAGCTTGGTGGCAAGTTATGGCTACACCTTC.